Listed below are T cell receptor beta chains from one sample, sequenced in a study of Ad26.COV2.S vaccination and SARS-CoV-2 variants. Profiling relied on immunoSEQ multiplex PCR, and the TCRdb table lists in-frame clones only, not all of them. The table has over 350,000 clones, roughly nine tenths seen once. The input for sequencing was peripheral blood, taken in a trial of Ad26.COV2.S vaccine versus placebo. The source of these receptors is a person aged 18 to 65 who received the Ad26.COV2.S COVID-19 vaccine or a placebo. Both conserved end residues are part of each CDR3. Each record gives: clone size, V gene, D gene, J gene, CDR3 protein, CDR3 DNA. The D gene is left open where the match is weak. Rows give clone size only sometimes, using once, few, many, or a class for an expanded clone.

abundance: once; v_gene: TRBV6-5; d_gene: TRBD1; j_gene: TRBJ1-3; CDR3aa: CASSATGSGNTIYF; CDR3nt: TGTGCCAGCAGCGCGACAGGGTCTGGAAACACCATATATTTT
abundance: .; v_gene: TRBV25-1; d_gene: .; j_gene: TRBJ1-2; CDR3aa: CASSLGNYGYTF; CDR3nt: TGTGCCAGCAGCTTAGGGAACTATGGCTACACCTTC
abundance: many; v_gene: TRBV6-4; d_gene: TRBD2; j_gene: TRBJ2-2; CDR3aa: CASSERLAGASNTGELFF; CDR3nt: TGTGCCAGCAGTGAGAGGCTAGCGGGGGCCTCGAACACCGGGGAGCTGTTTTTT
abundance: few; v_gene: TRBV18; d_gene: TRBD1; j_gene: TRBJ2-7; CDR3aa: CASSRTGTGSYEQYF; CDR3nt: TGTGCCAGCTCACGAACCGGGACAGGGAGTTACGAGCAGTACTTC
abundance: .; v_gene: TRBV5-1; d_gene: TRBD2; j_gene: TRBJ2-5; CDR3aa: CASSLWTSGGDQETQYF; CDR3nt: TGCGCCAGCAGCTTGTGGACTAGCGGGGGGGACCAAGAGACCCAGTACTTC
abundance: .; v_gene: TRBV15; d_gene: TRBD1; j_gene: TRBJ2-2; CDR3aa: CATSRDLDRGRSGELFF; CDR3nt: TGTGCCACCAGCAGAGATCTGGACAGGGGGCGTTCCGGGGAGCTGTTTTTT
abundance: .; v_gene: TRBV5-1; d_gene: .; j_gene: TRBJ1-1; CDR3aa: CASSLGQGVTEAFF; CDR3nt: TGCGCCAGCAGCTTGGGTCAGGGAGTCACTGAAGCTTTCTTT
abundance: .; v_gene: TRBV18; d_gene: .; j_gene: TRBJ2-7; CDR3aa: CASSPRTGRDEQYF; CDR3nt: TGTGCCAGCTCACCCAGGACAGGGAGGGACGAGCAGTACTTC
abundance: .; v_gene: TRBV3-1/TRBV3-2; d_gene: TRBD1; j_gene: TRBJ1-1; CDR3aa: CASSQGQGGAEAFF; CDR3nt: TGTGCCAGCAGCCAAGGACAGGGAGGCGCTGAAGCTTTCTTT
abundance: .; v_gene: TRBV2; d_gene: TRBD1; j_gene: TRBJ1-2; CDR3aa: CASSEEKTGGLGYTF; CDR3nt: TGTGCCAGCAGTGAAGAGAAGACAGGGGGTCTAGGCTACACCTTC
abundance: .; v_gene: TRBV2; d_gene: .; j_gene: TRBJ2-4; CDR3aa: CASSDRGTKNIQYF; CDR3nt: TGTGCCAGCAGTGATCGGGGGACCAAAAACATTCAGTACTTC
abundance: few; v_gene: TRBV19; d_gene: .; j_gene: TRBJ1-6; CDR3aa: CASTNQGSPLHF; CDR3nt: TGTGCCAGTACGAATCAGGGCTCACCCCTCCACTTT
abundance: .; v_gene: TRBV11-2; d_gene: .; j_gene: TRBJ1-1; CDR3aa: CASSLVRNTEAFF; CDR3nt: TGTGCCAGCAGCTTAGTGAGGAACACTGAAGCTTTCTTT
abundance: .; v_gene: TRBV7-8; d_gene: .; j_gene: TRBJ2-3; CDR3aa: CASSPWRDPRDTQYF; CDR3nt: TGTGCCAGCAGTCCCTGGCGGGACCCTAGGGATACGCAGTATTTT
abundance: .; v_gene: TRBV19; d_gene: TRBD2; j_gene: TRBJ2-5; CDR3aa: CASSNLAGGGETQYF; CDR3nt: TGTGCCAGTAGTAATTTAGCGGGGGGCGGAGAGACCCAGTACTTC
abundance: .; v_gene: TRBV5-1; d_gene: .; j_gene: TRBJ1-3; CDR3aa: CASKSSGNTIYF; CDR3nt: TGCGCCAGCAAAAGCTCTGGAAACACCATATATTTT
abundance: .; v_gene: TRBV18; d_gene: .; j_gene: TRBJ2-1; CDR3aa: CASSLNNPYNEQFF; CDR3nt: TGTGCCAGCTCCCTAAACAACCCCTACAATGAGCAGTTCTTC
abundance: .; v_gene: TRBV7-2; d_gene: .; j_gene: TRBJ2-3; CDR3aa: CASTPSTDTQYF; CDR3nt: TGTGCCAGCACCCCAAGCACAGATACGCAGTATTTT
abundance: .; v_gene: TRBV24-1; d_gene: .; j_gene: TRBJ2-1; CDR3aa: CATSSEGYNEQFF; CDR3nt: TGTGCCACCAGTAGTGAAGGTTACAATGAGCAGTTCTTC
abundance: .; v_gene: TRBV29-1; d_gene: .; j_gene: TRBJ1-2; CDR3aa: CSAGDGANYGYTF; CDR3nt: TGCAGCGCTGGGGACGGGGCCAACTATGGCTACACCTTC
abundance: .; v_gene: TRBV29-1; d_gene: .; j_gene: TRBJ2-7; CDR3aa: CSVRPGSGYEQYF; CDR3nt: TGCAGCGTCCGCCCGGGGTCAGGCTACGAGCAGTACTTC
abundance: .; v_gene: TRBV27; d_gene: TRBD1; j_gene: TRBJ1-2; CDR3aa: CASSLGQGRGYTF; CDR3nt: TGTGCCAGCAGCTTAGGACAGGGACGCGGCTACACCTTC
abundance: .; v_gene: TRBV10-3; d_gene: .; j_gene: TRBJ1-3; CDR3aa: CAISGQAFSGNTIYF; CDR3nt: TGTGCCATCAGTGGGCAAGCTTTCTCTGGAAACACCATATATTTT
abundance: .; v_gene: TRBV30; d_gene: .; j_gene: TRBJ1-5; CDR3aa: CAWSLERDQPQHF; CDR3nt: TGTGCCTGGAGTCTGGAGCGCGATCAGCCCCAGCATTTT
abundance: .; v_gene: TRBV5-4; d_gene: .; j_gene: TRBJ1-6; CDR3aa: CASSLHTMRSLHF; CDR3nt: TGTGCCAGCAGCTTACACACTATGAGGTCCCTCCACTTT
abundance: .; v_gene: TRBV11-2; d_gene: .; j_gene: TRBJ2-1; CDR3aa: CASSGVWGTAYNEQFF; CDR3nt: TGTGCCAGCAGCGGCGTATGGGGTACGGCCTACAATGAGCAGTTCTTC
abundance: .; v_gene: TRBV19; d_gene: .; j_gene: TRBJ2-1; CDR3aa: CASSMTGTYNEQFF; CDR3nt: TGTGCCAGTAGTATGACAGGAACATACAATGAGCAGTTCTTC
abundance: .; v_gene: TRBV10-2; d_gene: .; j_gene: TRBJ2-7; CDR3aa: CASGLVLSEQYF; CDR3nt: TGCGCCAGCGGCCTAGTGCTTTCGGAGCAGTACTTC
abundance: .; v_gene: TRBV5-1; d_gene: TRBD2; j_gene: TRBJ2-6; CDR3aa: CASSSPLTSGDSGANVLTF; CDR3nt: TGCGCCAGCAGCTCCCCATTGACTAGCGGGGACTCTGGGGCCAACGTCCTGACTTTC
abundance: .; v_gene: TRBV5-5; d_gene: .; j_gene: TRBJ1-5; CDR3aa: CASSSGGSNQPQHF; CDR3nt: TGTGCCAGCAGCTCGGGGGGAAGCAATCAGCCCCAGCATTTT